The count of the clone carrying this T cell receptor (beta chain) is one. Its cognate antigen is unknown. The V and J ends lost 0 bases and 5 bases, in that order; junction bases with no gene match: 9. The CDR3 runs 17 residues. Per the germline V gene, CDR1 is LGHNA and CDR2 is YSLEER. These data come from a study of cytomegalovirus exposure and HLA in healthy donors. Study-level findings and limits: For most TCR beta V segments, an earlier analysis put the productive rate at about 90% or about 30% of the time.

PCR involved 60 Vbeta and 13 Jbeta primers. The repertoire was sequenced with immunoSEQ multiplex PCR; TCRdb's copy has only in-frame clones and lacks some. Of around 110,000 clones in the sample, 65% to 80% were seen once. All donors participated as healthy donors of bone marrow. The chain couples TRBV4-3 to TRBJ2-2; TRBD1 matches at 7 bases. The sample taken for sequencing was PBMCs. The source is a woman in her forties or fifties in good health and CMV-seropositive. CDR3 coding DNA: TGCGCCAGCAGCCAAGAAGGGGACAGAATACTTACCGGGGAGCTGTTTTTT. This sequence encodes CASSQEGDRILTGELFF.